The entry below gives a single T cell receptor beta chain sequence along with its context. Using immunoSEQ multiplex PCR, the repertoire was profiled, and TCRdb retains in-frame clones only, with some absent. The sample carries about 360,000 clones, 70% to 90% recorded once. The sample comes from a study of blood T cell repertoires in COVID-19. Sequencing was carried out using PBMCs or T cells enriched from blood (not recorded which). This sequence originates from a woman between 35 and 50 years old with acute COVID-19.

The DNA of the CDR3 is TGTGCCAGCGAACCAAGGAGGCCCACAGATACGCAGTATTTT. This sequence encodes CASEPRRPTDTQYF. V and J are TRBV6-5 and TRBJ2-3; D perhaps matches TRBD2 (5 bases). Germline assignment: CDR1 MNHEY and CDR2 SVGAGI. V gave up 8 bases and J gave up 2 bases, with 14 bases separating them. This CDR3 contains 14 residues.